These 26 T cell receptor beta chains originate from one sample sequenced in a study of shared clonotypes between healthy human individuals. Positive CCR7 selection of CD45RO-negative cells yielded the naive CD8 cells, and terminally differentiated effector memory CD45RA+ cells were excluded. Here immunoSEQ multiplex PCR was the method, and the copy in TCRdb shows in-frame clones only, minus some. The sample records around 2,000,000 clones, about 95% being singletons. The sequenced material came from naive CD8+ T cells sorted from blood. The receptors stem from a man aged 18 to 29 in good health.

This clone was found once. V is TRBV19 and J is TRBJ2-7; the D gene is possibly TRBD2 (6 bases). The CDR3 sequence is 15 residues long. V gave up 5 bases and J gave up 0 bases, with 14 bases separating them. Germline lookup yields CDR1 LNHDA and CDR2 SQIVND (reference sequence). The CDR3 DNA reads as TGTGCCAGTAGTCCTGCCCTAGCGTACTCCTACGAGCAGTACTTC. Protein: CASSPALAYSYEQYF.

Of note for this clone: This same CDR3 is encoded by further DNA sequences in the sample. V gene TRBV19 combines with J gene TRBJ1-5; D gene unclear. The CDR3 spans 13 residues. The germline CDR1 and CDR2 sequences are LNHDA and SQIVND (reference sequence). The germline V and J ends were trimmed by 0 bases and 8 bases, with 8 bases remaining between them. Here the CDR3 DNA reads TGTGCCAGTAGTATAGATGGAGAGGAGCCCCAGCATTTT. It yields the protein CASSIDGEEPQHF.

The J gene is TRBJ2-7, the V gene TRBV9; D might be TRBD1 (7 bases). Germline V gives CDR1 SGDLS, CDR2 YYNGEE. This CDR3 has 15 residues. Deletions cut 4 bases from V and 1 base from J, with 15 bases between. CDR3 DNA: TGTGCCAGCAGCCCAGGGGGGATAGCTTCCTACGAGCAGTACTTC. This codes for CASSPGGIASYEQYF.

This chain uses TRBV19 with TRBJ2-7, with D perhaps given as TRBD1 or TRBD2 (5 bases each). The V end lost 2 bases, the J end lost 4 bases, and 12 bases lay between the germline ends. The germline V gene encodes CDR1 LNHDA and CDR2 SQIVND (reference sequence). This CDR3 has 14 amino acids. DNA for the CDR3: TGTGCCAGTAGTATAACGGGCAGGGAGTACGAGCAGTACTTC. Translation gives CASSITGREYEQYF.

The chain has TRBV5-4 and TRBJ1-1, with D unresolved. With 1 base removed from V and 6 bases from J, the gap between germline ends came to 16 bases. CDR1 and CDR2 from the germline V gene are SGHNT and YYREEE (reference sequence). This CDR3 is built from 15 residues. For the CDR3, the DNA is TGTGCCAGCAGCTTGATAGGGCAGTCTATCGCTGAAGCTTTCTTT. It specifies CASSLIGQSIAEAFF.

This clone occurred once. CDR3 region: CASSPTPGHNEQFF. The CDR3 DNA is TGTGCCAGCAGCCCTACCCCCGGCCACAATGAGCAGTTCTTC. The chain links TRBV11-3 to TRBJ2-1; D unresolved. Trimming left V 5 bases short and J 5 bases short, with 13 bases between. The CDR3 is 14 residues long. CDR1 and CDR2 from the germline V gene are SGHNT and YENEEA.

This chain links TRBV28 with TRBJ2-7; the match to TRBD1 covers 7 bases. Per the germline V gene, CDR1 is MDHEN and CDR2 is SYDVKM. Losses at the gene ends were 6 bases for V and 2 bases for J; bases not matched to a gene: 7. This CDR3 spans 14 amino acids. The CDR3 region is CASRRQGDPYEQYF. CDR3 nucleotides: TGTGCCAGCAGAAGACAGGGAGACCCCTACGAGCAGTACTTC.

The V call is TRBV21-1, the J call TRBJ1-2; the D call TRBD1 from the table was never checked on the DNA. TRBV21-1 is termed a pseudogene. CDR3 length: 18 residues. In DNA, the CDR3 is TGTGCCAGCAGCAAATCCCTCTTCCTTGACAGGCCTGACTATGGCTACACCTTC. Translation: CASSKSLFLDRPDYGYTF.

The rearrangement links TRBV9 to TRBJ1-4; no firm D call. CDR3 length: 12 residues. The V and J ends lost 5 bases and 4 bases respectively, with 6 bases between them. From germline, CDR1 is SGDLS and CDR2 YYNGEE. The CDR3 reads CASSSINEKLFF. The CDR3 DNA follows: TGTGCCAGCAGTTCGATTAATGAAAAACTGTTTTTT.

Notes on this clone: One junction end does not reproduce the germline sequence, and a read error may be involved. The V call is TRBV7-7, the J call TRBJ2-7, with TRBD2 matching over 7 bases. Germline V CDR1 and CDR2: SSHAT, FNYEAQ (reference sequence). The CDR3 runs 14 residues. The CDR3 loop is CASSLGREGYEQYF. In DNA, the CDR3 is TGTGCTAGCAGCTTGGGCAGGGAGGGCTACGAGCAGTACTTC.

V and J are TRBV7-2 and TRBJ1-1; no reliable D call. This CDR3 contains 12 residues. Trimming stripped 5 bases from V and 7 bases from J, with 11 bases between. CDR1 SGHTA and CDR2 FQGNSA come from the germline V gene. CDR3 sequence reads: CASSQGPDEAFF. As DNA, the CDR3 is TGTGCCAGCAGCCAAGGACCAGATGAAGCTTTCTTT.

This rearrangement joins TRBV7-9 to TRBJ1-2, with D unresolved. The germline gives CDR1 SEHNR, CDR2 FQNEAQ (reference sequence). Trimming removed 4 bases from V and 5 bases from J, with 20 bases in between. The CDR3 has 16 residues. The CDR3 region is CASSSEGINLSYGYTF. CDR3 nucleotides: TGTGCCAGCAGCTCCGAGGGAATTAACCTTTCATATGGCTACACCTTC.

This chain joins TRBV4-3 and TRBJ2-1; D might be TRBD1 or TRBD2, each matching 5 bases. The ends were cut back, 1 base at V and 0 bases at J, with 13 bases in the middle. The germline V gene has CDR1 LGHNA and CDR2 YSLEER. The CDR3 sequence is 17 residues long. The CDR3 here is CASSQAHRGYSYNEQFF. The DNA of the CDR3 is TGCGCCAGCAGCCAAGCTCACCGGGGCTACTCCTACAATGAGCAGTTCTTC.

J is TRBJ1-2 and V is TRBV11-3, with a tentative D call TRBD1 (6 bases). With 1 base removed from V and 3 bases from J, the gap between germline ends came to 9 bases. Looked up from germline, CDR1 is SGHNT and CDR2 is YENEEA. This CDR3 spans 14 amino acids. The CDR3 DNA is TGTGCCAGCAGCTTAGTCGAGGGGGACTATGGCTACACCTTC. This gives the protein CASSLVEGDYGYTF.

V is TRBV28 and J is TRBJ1-6, with a tentative D call TRBD1 (5 bases). V lost 3 bases, J lost 5 bases, and 8 bases lay in between. Germline V lookup: CDR1 MDHEN, CDR2 SYDVKM. This CDR3 has 14 amino acids. As DNA, the CDR3 is TGTGCCAGCAGTTTCCCAGGGAATAATTCACCCCTCCACTTT. This encodes CASSFPGNNSPLHF.

The chain couples TRBV27 to TRBJ2-7; TRBD1 agrees at 8 bases. In germline, CDR1 is MNHEY, CDR2 SMNVEV (reference sequence). The CDR3 length is 17 residues. V shed 3 bases and J 2 bases; nucleotides not matched to a gene: 12. The DNA of the CDR3 is TGTGCCAGCAGTTTCTTAACCGGGACAGGTCATCCCTACGAGCAGTACTTC. It specifies CASSFLTGTGHPYEQYF.

V and J are TRBV7-3 and TRBJ1-1; D is unresolved. The CDR3 runs to 13 residues. Germline V lookup: CDR1 SGHTA, CDR2 FQGTGA. Deletions cut 1 base from V and 1 base from J, with 4 bases between. The DNA for the CDR3 is TGTGCCAGCAGCTTAATTCCGAACACTGAAGCTTTCTTT. Residues: CASSLIPNTEAFF.

This chain joins TRBV5-1 and TRBJ1-1; D gene ambiguous. Trimming removed 0 bases from V and 7 bases from J, with 10 bases in between. From germline, CDR1 is SGHRS and CDR2 YFSETQ. CDR3 length equals 13 residues. Written as DNA, the CDR3 is TGCGCCAGCAGCTTGGCCAGTAGCTTTGAAGCTTTCTTT. Encoded protein: CASSLASSFEAFF.

The V and J genes are TRBV27 and TRBJ2-7; D is uncertain. The germline CDR1 and CDR2 sequences are MNHEY and SMNVEV (reference sequence). V lost 8 bases and J lost 7, with 12 bases in between. CDR3 length: 11 residues. The CDR3 protein is CASGPAGEQYF. In DNA form, the CDR3 reads TGTGCCAGCGGCCCCGCTGGGGAGCAGTACTTC.

This chain links TRBV11-2 with TRBJ2-5, with 14 bases fitting TRBD2. The germline V gene encodes CDR1 SGHAT and CDR2 FQNNGV. Trimming took 4 bases from V and 1 from J; bases not matched to a gene: 8. The CDR3 contains 18 residues. CDR3 in DNA: TGTGCCAGCAGCTCGGGACTAGCGGGAGCTAGACTCCAAGAGACCCAGTACTTC. This translates into CASSSGLAGARLQETQYF.

The CDR3 sequence: CASSSGQGVQDEQYF. CDR3 DNA sequence: TGTGCCAGCAGCTCGGGACAGGGGGTACAAGACGAGCAGTACTTC. This rearrangement joins TRBV7-9 to TRBJ2-7; 11 bases are shared with TRBD1. CDR1 is SEHNR and CDR2 is FQNEAQ in the germline V gene (reference sequence). V was pared by 4 bases and J by 5 bases, with 7 bases of the junction left unmatched. CDR3 length: 15 residues.

The chain couples TRBV5-1 to TRBJ1-4, with D tentatively TRBD1 (5 bases). Germline values: CDR1 SGHRS, CDR2 YFSETQ. The CDR3 length is 16 residues. V dropped 4 bases and J dropped 5 bases, with 18 bases sitting between them. For the CDR3, the DNA is TGCGCCAGCAGCCCCACCGACGGGGCCATAAATGAAAAACTGTTTTTT. Its protein is CASSPTDGAINEKLFF.

Turning to this clone: The junction departs from the called germline gene at one end, perhaps through a read error. The sample has other DNA sequences that encode this CDR3 too. This chain's CDR3 is CASSLAGVTDTQYF. In DNA, the CDR3 is TGTGCCAGCAGCCTAGCGGGAGTTACAGATACGCAGTATTTT. The rearrangement links TRBV7-6 to TRBJ2-3, with 10 bases matching TRBD2. The CDR3 extends over 14 amino acids. The germline CDR1 and CDR2 sequences are SGHVS and FNYEAQ.

The J gene is TRBJ2-3, the V gene TRBV5-6, with D maybe TRBD1 (8 bases). The V and J ends lost 0 bases and 6 bases respectively, with 14 bases between them. CDR1 and CDR2 from the germline V gene are SGHDT and YYEEEE. This CDR3 is 15 amino acids long. CDR3 loop: CASSLVTGGGDTQYF. The DNA for the CDR3 is TGTGCCAGCAGCTTGGTAACAGGGGGAGGGGATACGCAGTATTTT. Full variable domain (missing parts from reference TRBV5-6 and TRBJ2-3): DAGVTQSPTHLIKTRGQQVTLRCSPKSGHDTVSWYQQALGQGPQFIFQYYEEEERQRGNFPDRFSGHQFPNYSSELNVNALLLGDSALYLCASSLVTGGGDTQYFGPGTRLTVL.

The chain links TRBV11-3 to TRBJ2-1; 8 bases fit TRBD1. Looked up from germline, CDR1 is SGHNT and CDR2 is YENEEA. Trimming cost V 3 bases and J 3 bases; bases outside gene matches: 4. This CDR3 has 15 residues. The CDR3 DNA follows: TGTGCCAGCAGCTTTCAGGGGGCCCTCTACAATGAGCAGTTCTTC. Translation gives CASSFQGALYNEQFF.

The chain has TRBV6-6 and TRBJ2-3; 11 bases line up with TRBD1. The CDR3 is 15 residues long. The germline gives CDR1 MNHNY, CDR2 SVGAGI (reference sequence). J was trimmed by 0 bases and V by 5 bases; bases with no gene match: 1. This chain's CDR3 is CASSGQGASTDTQYF. CDR3 DNA sequence: TGTGCCAGCAGTGGACAGGGGGCTAGCACAGATACGCAGTATTTT.